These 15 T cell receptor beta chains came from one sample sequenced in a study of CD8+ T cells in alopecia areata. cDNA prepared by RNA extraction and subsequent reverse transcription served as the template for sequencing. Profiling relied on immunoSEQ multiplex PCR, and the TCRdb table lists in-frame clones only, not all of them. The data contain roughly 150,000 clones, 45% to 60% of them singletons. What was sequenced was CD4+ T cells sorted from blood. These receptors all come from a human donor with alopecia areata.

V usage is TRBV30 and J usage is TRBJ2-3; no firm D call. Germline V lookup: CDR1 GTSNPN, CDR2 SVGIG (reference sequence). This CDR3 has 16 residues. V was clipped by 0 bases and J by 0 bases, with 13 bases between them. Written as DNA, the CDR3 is TGTGCCTGGAGTGTACTGAGCGTATCTAGCACAGATACGCAGTATTTT. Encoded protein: CAWSVLSVSSTDTQYF. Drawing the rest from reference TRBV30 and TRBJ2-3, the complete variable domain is SQTIHQWPATLVQPVGSPLSLECTVEGTSNPNLYWYRQAAGRGLQLLFYSVGIGQISSEVPQNLSASRPQDRQFILSSKKLLLSDSGFYLCAWSVLSVSSTDTQYFGPGTRLTVL.

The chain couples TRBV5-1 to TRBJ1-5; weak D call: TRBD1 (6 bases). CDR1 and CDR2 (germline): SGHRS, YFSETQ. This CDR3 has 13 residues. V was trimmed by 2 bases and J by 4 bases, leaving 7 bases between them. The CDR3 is CASSFGQNQPQHF. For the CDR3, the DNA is TGCGCCAGCAGCTTTGGACAGAATCAGCCCCAGCATTTT.

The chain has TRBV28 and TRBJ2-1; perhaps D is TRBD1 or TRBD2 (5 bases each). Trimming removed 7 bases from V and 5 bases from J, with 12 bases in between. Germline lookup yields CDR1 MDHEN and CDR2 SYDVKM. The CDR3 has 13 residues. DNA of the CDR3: TGTGCCAGCAACGGGACCCCTCACAATGAGCAGTTCTTC. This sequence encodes CASNGTPHNEQFF. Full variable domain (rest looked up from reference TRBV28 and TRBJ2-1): DVKVTQSSRYLVKRTGEKVFLECVQDMDHENMFWYRQDPGLGLRLIYFSYDVKMKEKGDIPEGYSVSREKKERFSLILESASTNQTSMYLCASNGTPHNEQFFGPGTRLTVL.

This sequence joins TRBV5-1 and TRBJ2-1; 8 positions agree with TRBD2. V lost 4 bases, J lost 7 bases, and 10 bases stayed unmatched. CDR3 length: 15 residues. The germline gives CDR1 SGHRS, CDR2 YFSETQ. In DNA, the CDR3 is TGCGCCAGCAGCCGGGGACTAGGAGATCGGAATGAGCAGTTCTTC. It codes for CASSRGLGDRNEQFF. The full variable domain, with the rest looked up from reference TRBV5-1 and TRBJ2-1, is KAGVTQTPRYLIKTRGQQVTLSCSPISGHRSVSWYQQTPGQGLQFLFEYFSETQRNKGNFPGRFSGRQFSNSRSEMNVSTLELGDSALYLCASSRGLGDRNEQFFGPGTRLTVL.

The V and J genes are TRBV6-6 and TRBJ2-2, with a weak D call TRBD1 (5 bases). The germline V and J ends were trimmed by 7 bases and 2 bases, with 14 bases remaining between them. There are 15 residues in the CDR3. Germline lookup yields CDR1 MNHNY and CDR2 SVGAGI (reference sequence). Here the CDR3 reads CASNRPETNTGELFF. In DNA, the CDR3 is TGTGCCAGCAACAGGCCTGAGACCAACACCGGGGAGCTGTTTTTT.

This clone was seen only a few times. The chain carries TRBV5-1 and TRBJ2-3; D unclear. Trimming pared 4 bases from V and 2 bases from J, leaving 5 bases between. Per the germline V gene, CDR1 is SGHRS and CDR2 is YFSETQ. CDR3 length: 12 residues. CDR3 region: CASSIDTDTQYF. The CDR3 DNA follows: TGCGCCAGCAGCATAGACACAGATACGCAGTATTTT.

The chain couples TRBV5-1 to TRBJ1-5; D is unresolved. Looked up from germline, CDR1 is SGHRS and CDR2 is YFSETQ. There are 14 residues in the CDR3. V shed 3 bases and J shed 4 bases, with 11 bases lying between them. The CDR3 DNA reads TGCGCCAGCAGCTCCGGCAGGCCAAATCAGCCCCAGCATTTT. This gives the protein CASSSGRPNQPQHF.

The CDR3 loop reads CASSLGLASDTQYF. For the CDR3, the DNA is TGTGCCAGCAGTTTGGGGCTAGCGTCAGATACGCAGTATTTT. This rearrangement joins TRBV27 to TRBJ2-3, with D possibly matching TRBD2 (6 bases). Germline loops: CDR1 MNHEY, CDR2 SMNVEV (reference sequence). This CDR3 spans 14 amino acids. The V end was cut by 3 bases, the J end by 4 bases, with 11 bases between.

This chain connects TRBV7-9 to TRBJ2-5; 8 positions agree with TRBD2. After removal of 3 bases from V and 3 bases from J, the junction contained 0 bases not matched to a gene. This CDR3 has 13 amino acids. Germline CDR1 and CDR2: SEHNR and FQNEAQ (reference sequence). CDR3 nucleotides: TGTGCCAGCAGCTTTAGCGGGGAAGAGACCCAGTACTTC. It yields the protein CASSFSGEETQYF.

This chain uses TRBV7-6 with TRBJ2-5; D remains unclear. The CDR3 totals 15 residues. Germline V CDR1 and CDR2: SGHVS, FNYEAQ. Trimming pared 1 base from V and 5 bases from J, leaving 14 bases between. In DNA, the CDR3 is TGTGCCAGCAGCTTAGGACCCGTTATGGGTGAGACCCAGTACTTC. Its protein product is CASSLGPVMGETQYF.

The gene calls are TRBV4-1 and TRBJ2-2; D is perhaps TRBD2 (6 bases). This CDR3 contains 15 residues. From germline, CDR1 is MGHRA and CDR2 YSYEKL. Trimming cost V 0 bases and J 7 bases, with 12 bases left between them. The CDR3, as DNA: TGCGCCAGCAGCCAAGACGGGGGAAAGGTCGGGGAGCTGTTTTTT. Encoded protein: CASSQDGGKVGELFF.

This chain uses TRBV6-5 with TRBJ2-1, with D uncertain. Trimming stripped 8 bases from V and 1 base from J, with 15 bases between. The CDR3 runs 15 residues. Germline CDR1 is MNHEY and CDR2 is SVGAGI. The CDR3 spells CASLSAGKSYNEQFF. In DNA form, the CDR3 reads TGTGCCAGCTTAAGTGCTGGGAAATCCTACAATGAGCAGTTCTTC.

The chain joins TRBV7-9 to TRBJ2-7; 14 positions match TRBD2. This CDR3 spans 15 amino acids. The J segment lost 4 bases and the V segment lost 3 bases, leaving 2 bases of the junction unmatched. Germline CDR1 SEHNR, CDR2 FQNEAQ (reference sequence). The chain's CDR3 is CASSFGTSGSYEQYF. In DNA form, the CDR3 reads TGTGCCAGCAGCTTCGGGACTAGCGGGAGTTACGAGCAGTACTTC.

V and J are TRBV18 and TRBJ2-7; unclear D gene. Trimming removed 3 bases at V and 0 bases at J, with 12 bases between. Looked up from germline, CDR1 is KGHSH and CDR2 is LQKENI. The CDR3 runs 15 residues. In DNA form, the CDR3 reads TGTGCCAGCTCACCGAGGAATTTAAACTCCTACGAGCAGTACTTC. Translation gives CASSPRNLNSYEQYF.

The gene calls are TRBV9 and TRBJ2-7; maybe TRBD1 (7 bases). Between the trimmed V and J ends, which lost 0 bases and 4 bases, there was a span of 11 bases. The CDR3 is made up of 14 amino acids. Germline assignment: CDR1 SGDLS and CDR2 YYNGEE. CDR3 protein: CASSVASGGYEQYF. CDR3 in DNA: TGTGCCAGCAGCGTAGCTTCAGGGGGGTACGAGCAGTACTTC.